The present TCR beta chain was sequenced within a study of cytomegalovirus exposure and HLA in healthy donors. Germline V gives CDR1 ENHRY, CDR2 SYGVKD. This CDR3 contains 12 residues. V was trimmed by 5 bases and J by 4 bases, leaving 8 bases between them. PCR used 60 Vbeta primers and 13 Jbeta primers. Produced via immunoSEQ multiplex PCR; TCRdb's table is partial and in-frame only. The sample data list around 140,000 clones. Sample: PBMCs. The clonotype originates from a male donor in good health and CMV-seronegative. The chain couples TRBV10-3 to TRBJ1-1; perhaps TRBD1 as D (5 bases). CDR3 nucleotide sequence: TGTGCCATCAGTAGGGGAACCACTGAAGCTTTCTTT. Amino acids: CAISRGTTEAFF.